The clone carrying this TCR beta chain was counted a few times. Its antigen remains unknown. The entry originates in a study of T-cell memory formation after mild COVID-19. Regarding the study as a whole: CD4+ clones that contracted lay mainly in CM and EM; CD8+ ones lay in EMRA. Confirmation of SARS-CoV-2 specificity was lacking for second-wave clones peaking day 37. Some SARS-CoV-2-responding clones were already detected in memory before infection.

This CDR3 spans 16 amino acids. Germline V lookup: CDR1 SGHRS, CDR2 YFSETQ. With V trimmed by 2 bases and J by 4 bases, 9 bases remained unmatched. TCRdb reprocessed the 5' RACE reads with MiXCR, giving one entry per CDR3 protein. The profile shows 350,000 to 450,000 distinct CDR3 sequences, roughly 20% of them singletons. The sequenced sample was PBMCs or a T cell subset sorted from them (not recorded which). The chain employs TRBV5-1 and TRBJ2-3; 8 bases agree with TRBD2. This clonotype originated in an adult woman who had mild COVID-19 (a few samples of this study predate the infection). Cell type and time point are not known. The CDR3: CASSFGIGGASDTQYF. As DNA, the CDR3 is TGCGCCAGCAGCTTCGGTATCGGGGGGGCTTCAGATACGCAGTATTTT.